This T cell receptor beta chain was captured by sequencing in a study of blood T cell repertoires in COVID-19. Across the whole study: Researchers got acute and convalescent COVID-19 samples from the United States, Italy and Spain. The cDNA or gDNA used as material had been derived from T cells, B-cell-depleted T cells, or PBMCs.

This CDR3 is 13 amino acids long. Trimming stripped 1 base from V and 5 bases from J, with 8 bases between. CDR1 is MDHEN, CDR2 SYDVKM, per germline. As handled by the study authors: Reference gene primer amplification yielded estimated nucleated cell counts. Sequencing was performed with immunoSEQ multiplex PCR; in TCRdb, only in-frame clones are kept and a portion is missing. V and J calls and clone size are copied from that table; D and trimming were computed from the DNA. The data contain around 100,000 clones, approximately 78% of them singletons. The specimen was peripheral blood. The TCR originated in a man aged 65-85 years with acute or convalescent COVID-19. The rearrangement uses TRBV28 and TRBJ1-2; the D is unclear. The CDR3 region is CASSLSGKYGYTF. Written as DNA, the CDR3 is TGTGCCAGCAGTTTATCGGGGAAGTATGGCTACACCTTC.